This T cell receptor beta chain derives from a study of spatial heterogeneity in lung cancer. Study results and limitations: Expanded alpha and beta TCR counts within tumors tracked tumor mutation counts.

Each CDR3 protein gets one entry after TCRdb re-called the 5' RACE reads with MiXCR. The table has about 21,000 distinct CDR3 sequences, more than 2.5% seen once. This clonotype was seen many times. Its antigen is undetermined. This sample's time point: sample taken at primary tumor resection. No cell sorting; template was whole RNA from tumor, lung tissue or PBMC. The V and J ends lost 1 base and 0 bases respectively, with 6 bases between them. This CDR3 region has 14 residues. In germline, CDR1 is SEHNR, CDR2 FQNEAQ (reference sequence). The gene calls are TRBV7-9 and TRBJ1-1; D unclear. The TCR was taken from a male donor with early-stage non-small cell lung cancer. Sequencing was performed on lung tumor tissue, taken at surgery. CDR3 loop: CASSLGPMNTEAFF. The CDR3 nucleotides are TGTGCCAGCAGCTTAGGACCTATGAACACTGAAGCTTTCTTT.